What follows is one TCR beta chain and its context. Its antigen is undetermined. The data derive from a study of T cell repertoires in cytomegalovirus infection. Study summary: Indications of both CMV infection and matching HLA type were provided by public TCR beta signatures.

Overall study findings and caveats: Of the TCR beta families, the public ones yielded a cumulative frequency that identified carriers of CMV plus the relevant HLA. CMV-specific TCR beta clonotypes restricted by HLA-C were the ones dominating the ex vivo response.

Trimming removed 5 bases at V and 15 bases at J, with 17 bases between. The CDR3 has 12 residues. CDR1 is LNHDA, CDR2 SQIVND, per germline (reference sequence). Each CDR3 protein gets one entry after TCRdb re-called the reads with MiXCR. Found here are about 250,000 distinct CDR3 sequences, about 12% of them singletons; the top ten hold approximately 1.8%. Sequenced material: PBMCs. The clonotype originates from a human donor in good health (CMV status not recorded). Some clones in this sample may be carry-over from other donors' samples. V usage is TRBV19 and J usage is TRBJ1-5, with D uncertain. CDR3 coding DNA: TGTGCCAGTAGTCCATGGGCCCACCAGCTGCATTTT. Translating gives CASSPWAHQLHF.